This T cell receptor beta chain came from a study of cytomegalovirus exposure and HLA in healthy donors. The study's findings and limits: Roughly uniform sequencing depth across donors was assumed, possibly incorrectly. Per published reports, the classifier diagnosed cytomegalovirus status with high specificity and sensitivity.

With regard to this clone: Its specificity is unknown.

The PCR contained 60 Vbeta and 13 Jbeta primers. TCRdb keeps only in-frame clones here, not all; method: immunoSEQ multiplex PCR. The sample gives under 150,000 clones, about 78% of which show up once; roughly 5% is in the top ten. This CDR3 region has 15 residues. The germline V gene encodes CDR1 SGHNT and CDR2 YYREEE (reference sequence). This clonotype was sampled from a woman aged 30 to 39 in good health and CMV-seropositive. This sequence joins TRBV5-4 and TRBJ2-5; 10 nucleotides match TRBD2. The J call is in doubt because the DNA end fits TRBJ2-7 better. The sequencing input was PBMCs. The CDR3 DNA reads TGTGCCAGCAGCTTGGGCCCTAGCGGGAGCTACGAGCAGTACTTC. Encoded protein: CASSLGPSGSYEQYF.